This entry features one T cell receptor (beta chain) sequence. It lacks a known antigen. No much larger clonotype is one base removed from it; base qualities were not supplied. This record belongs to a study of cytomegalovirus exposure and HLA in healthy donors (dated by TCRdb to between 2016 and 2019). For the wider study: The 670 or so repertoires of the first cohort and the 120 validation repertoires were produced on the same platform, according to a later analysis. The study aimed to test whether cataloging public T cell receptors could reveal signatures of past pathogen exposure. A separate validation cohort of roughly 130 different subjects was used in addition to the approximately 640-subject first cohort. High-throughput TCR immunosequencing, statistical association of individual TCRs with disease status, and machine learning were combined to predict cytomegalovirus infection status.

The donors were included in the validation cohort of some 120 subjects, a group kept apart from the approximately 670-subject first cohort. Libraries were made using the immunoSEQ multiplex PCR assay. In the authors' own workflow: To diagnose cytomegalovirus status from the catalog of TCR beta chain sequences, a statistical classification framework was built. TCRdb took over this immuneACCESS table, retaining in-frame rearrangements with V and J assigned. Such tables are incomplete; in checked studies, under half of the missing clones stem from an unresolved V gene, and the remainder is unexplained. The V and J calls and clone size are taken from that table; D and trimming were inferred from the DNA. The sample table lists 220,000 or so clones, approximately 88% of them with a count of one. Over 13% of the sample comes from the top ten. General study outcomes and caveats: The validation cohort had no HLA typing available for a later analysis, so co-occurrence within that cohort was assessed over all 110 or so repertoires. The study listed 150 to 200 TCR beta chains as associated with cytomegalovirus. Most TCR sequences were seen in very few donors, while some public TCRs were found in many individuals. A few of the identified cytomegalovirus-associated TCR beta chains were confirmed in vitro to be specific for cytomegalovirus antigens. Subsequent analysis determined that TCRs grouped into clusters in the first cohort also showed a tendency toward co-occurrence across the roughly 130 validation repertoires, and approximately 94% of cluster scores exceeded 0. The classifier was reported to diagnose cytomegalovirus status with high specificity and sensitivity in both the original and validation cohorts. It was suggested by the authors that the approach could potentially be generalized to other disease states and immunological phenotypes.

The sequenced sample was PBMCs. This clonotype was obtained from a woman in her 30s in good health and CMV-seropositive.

The DNA reads as follows: TGTGCCACCAGCAACAGTGCAAACTATGGCTACACCTTC. Translated, this is CATSNSANYGYTF. The V and J genes are TRBV15 and TRBJ1-2, with no reliable assignment of the D segment. Looking up the germline V gene (reference sequence) yields CDR1 LNHNV and CDR2 YYDKDF. CDR3 length: 13 amino acids, cysteine to phenylalanine. Solely the CDR3 DNA is kept, with 39 bases framed from the first base. The V and J ends are trimmed by 4 bases and 2 bases, leaving 8 bases between them.